Below are 14 T cell receptor beta chains sequenced from a single sample in a study of shared clonotypes between healthy human individuals. The data were produced by immunoSEQ multiplex PCR, yet TCRdb's version contains in-frame clones alone and is incomplete. Found here are over 2 million clones, less than 95% of them singletons; the top ten hold about 0.41%. The specimen sequenced was naive CD4+ T cells from PBMCs. This sample's subset: CD45RA+ positively selected. The receptor set was obtained from a man aged 18 to 30 in good health. Some clones in this sample may be carry-over from other donors' samples.

This chain uses TRBV6-1 with TRBJ2-5, with D possibly TRBD2 on 6 matching bases. The tail of the sequence fits TRBJ2-7 better, so the J call may be wrong. The CDR3 is made up of 16 amino acids. Looked up from germline, CDR1 is MNHNS and CDR2 is SASEGT. The CDR3 protein is CASSEALADIAYEQYF. CDR3 DNA sequence: TGTGCCAGCAGTGAAGCGTTAGCGGACATCGCCTACGAGCAGTACTTC.

This clone came up once. The chain recombines TRBV7-2 with TRBJ2-1, with D perhaps matching TRBD2 (5 bases). CDR1 is SGHTA and CDR2 is FQGNSA in the germline V gene. CDR3 size: 15 residues. V lost 2 bases and J lost 1, with 9 bases in between. The CDR3 loop reads CASSLYPGSYNEQFF. The CDR3 nucleotides are TGTGCCAGCAGCTTATATCCGGGGTCCTACAATGAGCAGTTCTTC.

J is TRBJ2-3 and V is TRBV25-1; D could derive from TRBD1 or TRBD2 (6 bases each). Trimming shortened V by 1 base and J by 7 bases, and 15 bases separated the two germline ends. Germline V gene data show CDR1 as MGHDK and CDR2 as SYGVNS. This CDR3 contains 15 residues. In DNA, the CDR3 is TGTGCCAGCAGTGAATCGGGCCGGGGGCGGAATACGCAGTATTTT. Protein: CASSESGRGRNTQYF. The variable domain in full, completed from reference TRBV25-1 and TRBJ2-3, reads EADIYQTPRYLVIGTGKKITLECSQTMGHDKMYWYQQDPGMELHLIHYSYGVNSTEKGDLSSESTVSRIRTEHFPLTLESARPSHTSQYLCASSESGRGRNTQYFGPGTRLTVL.

With respect to this clone: The sample contains more than one DNA sequence encoding this CDR3. The chain uses TRBV27 and TRBJ2-7; D is tentatively TRBD1 or TRBD2 (5 bases each). The CDR3 covers 13 residues. Germline V CDR1 and CDR2: MNHEY, SMNVEV (reference sequence). The V and J ends lost 5 bases and 1 base respectively, with 9 bases between them. The CDR3 is CASSRDRSYEQYF. Written as DNA, the CDR3 is TGTGCCAGCAGTCGGGACCGATCCTACGAGCAGTACTTC.

This sequence joins TRBV27 and TRBJ2-1; the match to TRBD2 covers 7 bases. This CDR3 comprises 17 residues. The germline V gene encodes CDR1 MNHEY and CDR2 SMNVEV (reference sequence). The V segment lost 2 bases and the J segment 5 bases; nucleotides outside the gene matches: 12. CDR3 region: CASSLNGWLAEDNEQFF. The CDR3 bases are TGTGCCAGCAGTTTAAATGGTTGGCTAGCGGAAGACAATGAGCAGTTCTTC.

The chain has TRBV15 and TRBJ2-3; maybe TRBD1 (5 bases). Germline CDR1 and CDR2: LNHNV and YYDKDF (reference sequence). V lost 0 bases and J lost 2, with 9 bases in between. This CDR3 is built from 15 residues. CDR3 amino acids: CATSREYRNTDTQYF. The CDR3, as DNA: TGTGCCACCAGCAGAGAGTACAGGAACACAGATACGCAGTATTTT. The whole variable domain, remainder taken from reference TRBV15 and TRBJ2-3, is DAMVIQNPRYQVTQFGKPVTLSCSQTLNHNVMYWYQQKSSQAPKLLFHYYDKDFNNEADTPDNFQSRRPNTSFCFLDIRSPGLGDTAMYLCATSREYRNTDTQYFGPGTRLTVL.

This clone was recorded once. J is TRBJ2-1 and V is TRBV13; 11 nucleotides agree with TRBD2. The J segment lost 4 bases and the V segment lost 5 bases, leaving 22 bases of the junction unmatched. CDR1 is PRHDT and CDR2 is FYEKMQ in the germline V gene (reference sequence). This CDR3 region has 21 residues. The CDR3 region has the DNA TGTGCCAGCAGCCCGTCTCGAGGGGAACTAGCGGGGGTAAGGGTATACAATGAGCAGTTCTTC. Translating gives CASSPSRGELAGVRVYNEQFF.

The genes are TRBV25-1 and TRBJ2-7, with 12 bases identical to TRBD2. The CDR3 loop spans 14 amino acids. From germline, CDR1 is MGHDK and CDR2 SYGVNS. Trimming at V came to 4 bases and at J to 6 bases, leaving 4 bases not matched to a gene. The CDR3, as DNA: TGTGCCAGCAGTGTAGCTAGCGGGAGGGTCGAGCAGTACTTC. Its translation is CASSVASGRVEQYF.

The chain uses TRBV18 and TRBJ2-5; D remains unclear. CDR3 size: 14 residues. Trimming took off 2 bases at V and 2 bases at J, with 9 bases between the two ends. CDR1 and CDR2 from the germline V gene are KGHSH and LQKENI. Here the CDR3 DNA reads TGTGCCAGCTCACCAGCCCAGATACAAGAGACCCAGTACTTC. Residues: CASSPAQIQETQYF.

The chain joins TRBV29-1 to TRBJ1-1, with TRBD1 matching over 7 bases. This CDR3 is built from 17 residues. Trimming removed 1 base from V and 5 bases from J; junction bases left unmatched: 16. Germline values: CDR1 SQVTM, CDR2 ANQGSEA. This CDR3 reads CSVEVGSGGDRKTEAFF. CDR3 nucleotides: TGCAGCGTTGAAGTTGGGTCAGGGGGTGATAGAAAGACTGAAGCTTTCTTT.

Details on this clone: The same CDR3 can be traced to other DNA sequences in this sample. The chain's CDR3 is CASSLGGQGYEQYF. CDR3 bases: TGTGCCAGCAGCTTAGGGGGACAGGGGTACGAGCAGTACTTC. V gene TRBV7-2 combines with J gene TRBJ2-7, with 10 positions matching TRBD1. The CDR3 is 14 residues long. V lost 1 base, J lost 4 bases, and 1 base stayed unmatched. The germline V gene encodes CDR1 SGHTA and CDR2 FQGNSA.

The V gene is TRBV9, the J gene TRBJ1-3; no clear D gene. Germline CDR1 reads SGDLS; CDR2 reads YYNGEE. The V gene lost 5 bases and the J gene lost 6 bases, with 9 bases spanning the gap. The CDR3 spans 12 residues. The CDR3 is CASSPAENTIYF. CDR3 nucleotide sequence: TGTGCCAGCAGTCCCGCCGAAAACACCATATATTTT.

V usage is TRBV29-1 and J usage is TRBJ2-5, with TRBD1 matching over 9 bases. V shed 6 bases, J shed 5 bases, and the junction held 7 bases outside the gene matches. Germline CDR1 and CDR2: SQVTM and ANQGSEA. This CDR3 region has 13 residues. CDR3 bases: TGCAGCGTAGGGACAGGGTTGGGGGAGACCCAGTACTTC. Its protein is CSVGTGLGETQYF.

This chain uses TRBV6-5 with TRBJ2-7; D is undetermined. Germline CDR1 MNHEY, CDR2 SVGAGI. This CDR3 spans 13 amino acids. Deletions cut 10 bases from V and 0 bases from J, with 13 bases between. CDR3 DNA: TGTGCCACCCGACGCCACCCCTCCTACGAGCAGTACTTC. Its protein is CATRRHPSYEQYF.